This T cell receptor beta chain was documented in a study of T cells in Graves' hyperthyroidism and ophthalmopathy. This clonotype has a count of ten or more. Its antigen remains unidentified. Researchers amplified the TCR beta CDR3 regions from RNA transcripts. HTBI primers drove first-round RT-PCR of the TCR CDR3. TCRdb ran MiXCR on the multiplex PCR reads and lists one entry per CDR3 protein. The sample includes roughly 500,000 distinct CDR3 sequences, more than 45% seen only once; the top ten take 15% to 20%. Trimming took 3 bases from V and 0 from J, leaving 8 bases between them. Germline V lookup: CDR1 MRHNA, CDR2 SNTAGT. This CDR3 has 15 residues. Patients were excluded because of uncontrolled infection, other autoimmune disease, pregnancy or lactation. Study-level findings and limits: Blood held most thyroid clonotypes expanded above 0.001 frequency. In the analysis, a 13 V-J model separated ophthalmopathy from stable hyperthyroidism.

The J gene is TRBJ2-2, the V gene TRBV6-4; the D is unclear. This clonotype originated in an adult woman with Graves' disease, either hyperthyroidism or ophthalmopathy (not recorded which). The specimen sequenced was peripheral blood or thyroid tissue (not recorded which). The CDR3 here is CASSEQSANTGELFF. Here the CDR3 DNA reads TGTGCCAGCAGTGAACAGTCCGCGAACACCGGGGAGCTGTTTTTT.